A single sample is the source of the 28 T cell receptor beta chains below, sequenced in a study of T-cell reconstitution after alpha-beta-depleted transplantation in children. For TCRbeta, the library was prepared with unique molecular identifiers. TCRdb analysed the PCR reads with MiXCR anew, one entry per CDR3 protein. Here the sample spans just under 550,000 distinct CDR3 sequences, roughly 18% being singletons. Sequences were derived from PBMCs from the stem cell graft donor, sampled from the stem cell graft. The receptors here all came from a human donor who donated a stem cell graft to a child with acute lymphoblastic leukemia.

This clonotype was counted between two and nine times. This CDR3 is CASSDSGNTGELFF. The CDR3 DNA reads TGTGCCAGCAGTGATTCAGGGAACACCGGGGAGCTGTTTTTT. The chain couples TRBV2 to TRBJ2-2; no reliable D call. The germline V and J ends were trimmed by 3 bases and 1 base, with 6 bases remaining between them. There are 14 residues in the CDR3. The germline V gene has CDR1 SNHLY and CDR2 FYNNEI.

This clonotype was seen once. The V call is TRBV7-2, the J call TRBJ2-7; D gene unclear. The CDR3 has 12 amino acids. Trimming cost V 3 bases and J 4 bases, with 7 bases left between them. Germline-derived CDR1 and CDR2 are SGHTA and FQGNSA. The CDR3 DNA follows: TGTGCCAGCAGCTTCCCTACATACGAGCAGTACTTC. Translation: CASSFPTYEQYF.

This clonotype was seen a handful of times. The CDR3 here is CSVEGTAPYTQYF. The CDR3, as DNA: TGCAGCGTTGAGGGGACAGCCCCATATACGCAGTATTTT. The chain has TRBV29-1 and TRBJ2-3; 7 positions match TRBD1. Losses at the gene ends were 3 bases for V and 7 bases for J; bases not matched to a gene: 7. CDR3 length: 13 amino acids. Looked up from germline, CDR1 is SQVTM and CDR2 is ANQGSEA.

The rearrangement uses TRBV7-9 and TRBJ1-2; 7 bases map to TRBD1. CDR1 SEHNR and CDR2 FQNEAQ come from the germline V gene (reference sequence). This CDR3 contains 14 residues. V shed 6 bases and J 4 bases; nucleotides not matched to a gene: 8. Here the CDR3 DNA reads TGTGCCAGCAGGGAACCGGGACAGTCCTATGGCTACACCTTC. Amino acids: CASREPGQSYGYTF.

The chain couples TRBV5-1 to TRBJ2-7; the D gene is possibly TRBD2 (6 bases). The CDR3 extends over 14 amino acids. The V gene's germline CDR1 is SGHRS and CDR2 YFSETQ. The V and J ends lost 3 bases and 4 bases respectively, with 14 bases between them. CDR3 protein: CASSSLRGRYEQYF. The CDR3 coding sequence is TGCGCCAGCAGCTCCCTCCGGGGGAGATACGAGCAGTACTTC. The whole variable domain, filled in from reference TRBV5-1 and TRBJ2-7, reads KAGVTQTPRYLIKTRGQQVTLSCSPISGHRSVSWYQQTPGQGLQFLFEYFSETQRNKGNFPGRFSGRQFSNSRSEMNVSTLELGDSALYLCASSSLRGRYEQYFGPGTRLTVT.

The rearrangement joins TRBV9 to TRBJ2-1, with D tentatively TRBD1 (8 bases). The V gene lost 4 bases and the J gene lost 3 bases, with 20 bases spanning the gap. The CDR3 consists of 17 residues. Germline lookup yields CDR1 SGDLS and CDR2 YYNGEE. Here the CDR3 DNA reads TGTGCCAGCAGCCACAGGGGGGGAGAGGCTATCTACAATGAGCAGTTCTTC. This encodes CASSHRGGEAIYNEQFF.

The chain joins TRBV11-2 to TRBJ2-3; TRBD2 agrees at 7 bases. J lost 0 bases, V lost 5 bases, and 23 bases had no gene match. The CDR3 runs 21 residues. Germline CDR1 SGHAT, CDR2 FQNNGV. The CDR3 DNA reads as TGTGCCAGCAGCCCCCCGGCGCCCTGGACCCTGGCGGGAGAAAGCACAGATACGCAGTATTTT. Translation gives CASSPPAPWTLAGESTDTQYF.

CDR3 sequence (DNA): TGTGCCACCTGCGCTGGGACAGGGTGGGACTTGTTCTATGGCTACACCTTC. It specifies CATCAGTGWDLFYGYTF. This chain links TRBV3-1 with TRBJ1-2; 9 nucleotides line up with TRBD1. This CDR3 has 17 amino acids. Germline V lookup: CDR1 LGHDT, CDR2 YNNKEL (reference sequence). V was pared by 10 bases and J by 4 bases, with 19 bases of the junction left unmatched.

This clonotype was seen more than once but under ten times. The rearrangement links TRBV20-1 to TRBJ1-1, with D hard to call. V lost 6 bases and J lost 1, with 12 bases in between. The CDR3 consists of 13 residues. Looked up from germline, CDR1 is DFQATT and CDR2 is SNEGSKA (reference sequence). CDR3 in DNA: TGCAGTGCCTCAGGATCGTGGAACACTGAAGCTTTCTTT. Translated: CSASGSWNTEAFF.

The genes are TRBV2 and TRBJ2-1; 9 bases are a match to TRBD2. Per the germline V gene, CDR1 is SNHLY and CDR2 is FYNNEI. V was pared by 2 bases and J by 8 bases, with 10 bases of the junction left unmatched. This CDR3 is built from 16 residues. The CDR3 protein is CASSEREREAGDEQFF. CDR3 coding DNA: TGTGCCAGCAGTGAAAGGGAGCGGGAGGCGGGGGATGAGCAGTTCTTC.

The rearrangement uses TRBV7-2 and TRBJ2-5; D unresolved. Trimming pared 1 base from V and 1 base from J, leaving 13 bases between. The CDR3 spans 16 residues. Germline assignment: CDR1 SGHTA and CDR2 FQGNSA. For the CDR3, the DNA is TGTGCCAGCAGCTTAGAGCCGCCAGTCACCCAAGAGACCCAGTACTTC. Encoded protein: CASSLEPPVTQETQYF. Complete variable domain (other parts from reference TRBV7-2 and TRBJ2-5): GAGVSQSPSNKVTEKGKDVELRCDPISGHTALYWYRQSLGQGLEFLIYFQGNSAPDKSGLPSDRFSAERTGGSVSTLTIQRTQQEDSAVYLCASSLEPPVTQETQYFGPGTRLLVL.

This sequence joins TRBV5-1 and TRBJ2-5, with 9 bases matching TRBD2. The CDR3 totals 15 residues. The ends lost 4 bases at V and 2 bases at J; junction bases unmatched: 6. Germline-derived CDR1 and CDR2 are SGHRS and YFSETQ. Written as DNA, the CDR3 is TGCGCCAGCAGCCGAAGGACTAGCGAGCAAGAGACCCAGTACTTC. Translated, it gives CASSRRTSEQETQYF.

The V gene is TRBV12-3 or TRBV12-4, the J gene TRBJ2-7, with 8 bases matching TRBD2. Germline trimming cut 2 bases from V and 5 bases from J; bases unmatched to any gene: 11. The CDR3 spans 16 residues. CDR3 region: CASSLWAGGASNEQYF. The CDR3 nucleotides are TGTGCCAGCAGTTTATGGGCGGGGGGCGCATCCAACGAGCAGTACTTC.

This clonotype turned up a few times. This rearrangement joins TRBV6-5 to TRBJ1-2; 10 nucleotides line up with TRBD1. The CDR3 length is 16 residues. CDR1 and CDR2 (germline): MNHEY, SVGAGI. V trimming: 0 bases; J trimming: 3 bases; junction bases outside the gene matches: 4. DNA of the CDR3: TGTGCCAGCAGTTACTCGTGGACAGGGGGTTACTATGGCTACACCTTC. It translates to CASSYSWTGGYYGYTF.

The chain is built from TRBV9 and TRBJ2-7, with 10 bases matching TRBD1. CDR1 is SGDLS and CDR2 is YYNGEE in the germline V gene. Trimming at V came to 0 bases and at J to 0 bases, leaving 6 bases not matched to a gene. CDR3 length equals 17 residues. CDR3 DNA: TGTGCCAGCAGCGTAGCTTCGGGGACAGGGGACTCCTACGAGCAGTACTTC. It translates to CASSVASGTGDSYEQYF.

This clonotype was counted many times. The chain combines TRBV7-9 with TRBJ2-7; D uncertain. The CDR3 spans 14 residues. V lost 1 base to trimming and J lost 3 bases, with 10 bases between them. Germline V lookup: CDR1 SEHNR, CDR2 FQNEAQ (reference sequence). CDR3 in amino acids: CASSLGVFFYEQYF. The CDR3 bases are TGTGCCAGCAGCTTAGGGGTCTTTTTCTACGAGCAGTACTTC.

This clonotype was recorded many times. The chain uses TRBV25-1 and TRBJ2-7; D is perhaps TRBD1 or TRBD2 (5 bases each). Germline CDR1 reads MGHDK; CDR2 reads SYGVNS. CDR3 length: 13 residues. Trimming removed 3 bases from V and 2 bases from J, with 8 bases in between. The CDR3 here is CASSEGVAYEQYF. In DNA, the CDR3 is TGTGCCAGCAGTGAGGGGGTCGCCTACGAGCAGTACTTC.

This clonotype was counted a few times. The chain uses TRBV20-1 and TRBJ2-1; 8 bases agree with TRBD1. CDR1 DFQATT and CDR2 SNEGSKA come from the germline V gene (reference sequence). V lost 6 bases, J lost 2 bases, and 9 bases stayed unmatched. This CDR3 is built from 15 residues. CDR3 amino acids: CSALRSQGAYNEQFF. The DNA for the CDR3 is TGCAGTGCCCTCCGATCACAGGGGGCCTACAATGAGCAGTTCTTC.

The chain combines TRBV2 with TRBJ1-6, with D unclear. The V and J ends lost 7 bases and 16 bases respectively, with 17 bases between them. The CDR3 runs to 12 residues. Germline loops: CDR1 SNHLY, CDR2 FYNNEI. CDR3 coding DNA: TGTGCCAGCACTCTTGAGGGCCGTGCGCTCCACTTT. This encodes CASTLEGRALHF.

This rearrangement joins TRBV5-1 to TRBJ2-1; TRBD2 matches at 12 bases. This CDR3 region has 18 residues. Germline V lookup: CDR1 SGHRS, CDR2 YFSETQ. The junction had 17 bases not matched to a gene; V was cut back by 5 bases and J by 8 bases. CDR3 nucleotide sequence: TGCGCCAGCAGTCTCCCGGGACTAGCGGGCGGCCGGAGCGATGAGCAGTTCTTC. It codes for CASSLPGLAGGRSDEQFF.

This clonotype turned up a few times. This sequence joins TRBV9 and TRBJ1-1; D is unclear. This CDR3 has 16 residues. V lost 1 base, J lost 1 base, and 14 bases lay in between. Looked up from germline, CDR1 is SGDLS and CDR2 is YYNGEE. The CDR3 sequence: CASSVSGGVRNTEAFF. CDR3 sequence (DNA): TGTGCCAGCAGCGTAAGCGGCGGGGTTAGGAACACTGAAGCTTTCTTT.

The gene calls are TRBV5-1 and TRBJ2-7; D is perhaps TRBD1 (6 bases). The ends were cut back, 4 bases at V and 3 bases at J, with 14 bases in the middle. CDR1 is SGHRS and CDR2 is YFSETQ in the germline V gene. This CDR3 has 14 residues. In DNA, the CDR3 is TGCGCCAGCAGCACTGGACAGATTTACTACGAGCAGTACTTC. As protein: CASSTGQIYYEQYF.

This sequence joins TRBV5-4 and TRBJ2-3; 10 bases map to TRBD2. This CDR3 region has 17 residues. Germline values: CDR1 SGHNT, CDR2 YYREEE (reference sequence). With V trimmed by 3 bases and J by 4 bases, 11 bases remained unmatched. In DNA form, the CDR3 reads TGTGCCAGCAGCTGGACTAGCGGCTGGGCGTGGTCAGATACGCAGTATTTT. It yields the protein CASSWTSGWAWSDTQYF. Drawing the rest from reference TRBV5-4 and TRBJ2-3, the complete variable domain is ETGVTQSPTHLIKTRGQQVTLRCSSQSGHNTVSWYQQALGQGPQFIFQYYREEENGRGNFPPRFSGLQFPNYSSELNVNALELDDSALYLCASSWTSGWAWSDTQYFGPGTRLTVL.

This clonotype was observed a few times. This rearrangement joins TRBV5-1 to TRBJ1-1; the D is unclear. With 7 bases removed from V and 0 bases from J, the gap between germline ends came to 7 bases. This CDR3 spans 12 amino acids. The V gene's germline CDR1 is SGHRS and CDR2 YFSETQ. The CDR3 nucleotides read TGCGCCAGCGGCCCCCTGAACACTGAAGCTTTCTTT. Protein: CASGPLNTEAFF.

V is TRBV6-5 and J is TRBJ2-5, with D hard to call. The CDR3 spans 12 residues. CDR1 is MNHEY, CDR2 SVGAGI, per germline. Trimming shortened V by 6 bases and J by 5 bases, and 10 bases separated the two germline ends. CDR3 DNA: TGTGCCAGCAGCTACCCCAGGGAGACCCAGTACTTC. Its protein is CASSYPRETQYF.

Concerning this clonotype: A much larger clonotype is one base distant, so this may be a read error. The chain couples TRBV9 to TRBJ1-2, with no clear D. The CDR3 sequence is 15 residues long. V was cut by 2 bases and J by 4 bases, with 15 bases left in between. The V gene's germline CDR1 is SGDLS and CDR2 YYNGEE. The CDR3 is CASSVHYTASYGYTF. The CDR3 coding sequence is TGTGCCAGCAGCGTCCATTACACAGCAAGCTATGGCTACACCTTC. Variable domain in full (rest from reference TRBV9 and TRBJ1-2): DSGVTQTPKHLITATGQRVTLRCSPRSGDLSVYWYQQSLDQGLQFLIQYYNGEERAKGNILERFSAQQFPDLHSELNLSSLELGDSALYFCASSVHYTASYGYTFGSGTRLTVV.

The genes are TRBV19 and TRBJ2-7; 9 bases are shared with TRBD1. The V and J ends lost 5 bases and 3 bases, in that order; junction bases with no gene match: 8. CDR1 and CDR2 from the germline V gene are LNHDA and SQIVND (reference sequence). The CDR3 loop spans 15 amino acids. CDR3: CASSSGTGRYYEQYF. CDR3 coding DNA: TGTGCCAGTAGTTCTGGGACAGGGAGGTACTACGAGCAGTACTTC.

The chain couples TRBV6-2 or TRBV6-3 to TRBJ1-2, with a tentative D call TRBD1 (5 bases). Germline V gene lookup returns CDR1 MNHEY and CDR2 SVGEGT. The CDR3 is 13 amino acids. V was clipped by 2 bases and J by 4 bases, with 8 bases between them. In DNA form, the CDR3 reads TGTGCCAGCAGTTACAAAGGGACCTATGGCTACACCTTC. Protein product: CASSYKGTYGYTF.